The present T cell receptor beta chain was sequenced within a study of identical twins. Study conclusions and caveats: Abundant cord blood beta clonotypes carried fewer insertions; memory repertoires showed none. Twin-shared out-of-frame alpha sequences were enriched for low generation probability.

TCRdb itself ran the 5' RACE reads through MiXCR, one entry per CDR3 protein. The sample has approximately 600,000 distinct CDR3 sequences; about 7.1% are singletons. This clonotype was seen repeatedly, ten times or more. What it recognizes is unknown. The CDR3 covers 14 residues. CDR1 is DFQATT and CDR2 is SNEGSKA in the germline V gene (reference sequence). The V segment lost 4 bases and the J segment 2 bases; nucleotides outside the gene matches: 2. A further study also used this sample, focusing on yellow fever vaccine responses in identical twins.

V gene TRBV20-1 combines with J gene TRBJ1-3; 10 nucleotides line up with TRBD1. The sequence was collected from a woman in her late teens or twenties in good health. Sequencing was done on a sample of PBMCs. The CDR3 sequence is CSATGTGAGNTIYF. CDR3 sequence (DNA): TGCAGTGCTACCGGGACAGGGGCTGGAAACACCATATATTTT.